This T cell receptor beta chain was captured by sequencing in a study of Tregs in tolerant kidney transplant recipients (dated by TCRdb to between 2018 and 2021). With respect to the entire study: Transplants used related donors with nonmyeloablative bone marrow transplantation; mixed chimerism was transient in the human trials. The study applied TCRbeta sequencing to find donor-specific regulatory T cells before combined kidney and bone marrow transplantation and then followed those same cells after transplant. Overall study results and their limits: For some patients the PCR primers changed over time, which made it impossible to compare the samples from those patients at the nucleotide level. Biological reproducibility was not directly addressed, though technical replication error appeared minimal. The study was limited by small patient numbers, and the findings need validation in larger populations and under other immunosuppression protocols. Expanding Tregs with activated donor B cells appeared to identify the most biologically relevant and donor-specific TCRbeta repertoire. Donor-specific Treg expansion was found to exceed global Treg expansion in tolerant patients, suggesting antigen-driven rather than nonspecific expansion.

As to this clone: No cognate antigen has been identified for it. The CDR3 is cut off 3 residues early in the read; its end comes from the germline J gene.

Sample time point, as interpreted from the label and publication: blood sample drawn before combined kidney and bone marrow transplant. Unstimulated Tregs (CD4+CD25+CD127-), CD4+ non-Tregs (CD4+CD25-), CD4 and CD8 cells were FACS-sorted from thawed PBMCs. 4 combined kidney and bone marrow transplant recipients from the ITN036ST trial were included as patients, and samples were available only from these trial subjects. Healthy control blood was processed to PBMCs with a Ficoll density gradient and then cryopreserved, whereas patient PBMCs were collected both before and after transplant. For TCRbeta CDR3 sequencing, genomic DNA was extracted from sorted cells using the QIAGEN DNeasy Blood and Tissue Kit. Through immunoSEQ, high-throughput TCRbeta CDR3 sequencing was done commercially, including PCR amplification with internal controls and bias correction. The study's processing was this. A unique productive TCRbeta sequence was defined by the CDR3 nucleotide sequence when primers matched, and otherwise by the CDR3 amino acid sequence together with the Vbeta and Jbeta genes. Sorting error was corrected by removing sequences shared between sorted populations at a frequency ratio of 2:1 or less, and the remaining shared sequences were assigned to the higher population. Donor-reactive sequences were defined as at least 5-fold expanded in CFSE-low cells versus unstimulated cells, with frequency of at least 0.01% in CFSE-low cells. Repertoire divergence was quantified by Jensen-Shannon divergence using the top 100 TCRbeta sequences ranked by frequency. When a sample had multiple sequencing runs, each run was corrected for sorting error separately and the runs were then pooled. The clones in this table, taken by TCRdb from immuneACCESS, are in-frame only. Not every clone is retained; where verified, under half of the shortfall comes from an unresolved V gene, and the cause of the rest is unknown. V and J calls and clone size follow that table, whereas D and trimming were derived from the DNA. For this sample, the table gives about 48,000 clones. 0.75% to 0.95% of the sample is in the top ten clones.

Compared with germline, V lacks 2 bases and J lacks 8 bases; bases without a gene match: 17. Based on the germline V gene (reference sequence), the CDR1 and CDR2 sequences are DFQATT and SNEGSKA. Including cysteine and phenylalanine, the CDR3 has 17 amino acids. Of the CDR3's DNA, 42 bases were read; they are in frame from base 1. The chain employs TRBV20-1 and TRBJ2-4, with 8 bases aligning to TRBD2. This TCR was sampled from a human donor who received a combined kidney and bone marrow transplant. Sequenced here: CD4+ T cells from blood, sampled before the transplant. The CDR3 region reads CSARRLATSGMLDIQYF. Partial CDR3 DNA: TGCAGTGCTAGACGACTAGCGACAAGCGGGATGTTAGACATT.